This T cell receptor (beta chain) was sequenced during a study of control samples from healthy donors and cancer patients. This CDR3 has 15 amino acids. Germline CDR1 and CDR2: SGHDT and YYEEEE. Between the trimmed V and J ends, which lost 4 bases and 1 base, there was a span of 12 bases. Generated by immunoSEQ multiplex PCR, the TCRdb table keeps only in-frame clones and is missing some. This table has 250,000 to 300,000 clones, more than 65% appearing once. The sequenced material came from PBMCs. The rearrangement joins TRBV5-6 to TRBJ1-5; the D gene is possibly TRBD1 (6 bases). This TCR was sampled from an older woman with lung cancer. The CDR3 loop is CASSLWTASNQPQHF. CDR3 nucleotides: TGTGCCAGCAGCCTGTGGACAGCGAGCAATCAGCCCCAGCATTTT. Full variable domain (rest looked up from reference TRBV5-6 and TRBJ1-5): DAGVTQSPTHLIKTRGQQVTLRCSPKSGHDTVSWYQQALGQGPQFIFQYYEEEERQRGNFPDRFSGHQFPNYSSELNVNALLLGDSALYLCASSLWTASNQPQHFGDGTRLSIL.